This T cell receptor beta chain was recovered during a study of OX40 agonist ivuxolimab in advanced cancers. Overall study: Earlier treatment with anti-PD-1, anti-PD-L1 or anti-CTLA-4 was permitted, and less than 50% had received some.

Trimming removed 0 bases from V and 1 base from J, with 10 bases in between. Looked up from germline, CDR1 is SGHRS and CDR2 is YFSETQ. The CDR3 is 15 amino acids. The protocol was immunoSEQ multiplex PCR, while the TCRdb copy is restricted to in-frame clones and leaves out a portion. The repertoire includes over 65,000 clones, approximately 83% of them detected once, and about 2% sits in the top ten. Study observations and caveats: Some of the nonresponding patients also showed low levels of normalized T-cell clonal expansion. Antigen specificity was not determined for the expanded peripheral T cells.

As regards this clone: Its antigen is undetermined.

Sequencing was performed on CD4+ or CD8+ T cells sorted from blood, taken in a trial of the OX40 agonist ivuxolimab. This sequence originates from an adult with an advanced solid tumor such as melanoma, head and neck, liver or kidney cancer. The J gene is TRBJ2-5, the V gene TRBV5-1, with a weak D call TRBD2 (6 bases). For the CDR3, the DNA is TGCGCCAGCAGCTTGGGGCAGGGAGGCCAAGAGACCCAGTACTTC. Translation gives CASSLGQGGQETQYF. Complete variable domain (other parts from reference TRBV5-1 and TRBJ2-5): KAGVTQTPRYLIKTRGQQVTLSCSPISGHRSVSWYQQTPGQGLQFLFEYFSETQRNKGNFPGRFSGRQFSNSRSEMNVSTLELGDSALYLCASSLGQGGQETQYFGPGTRLLVL.